The 12 T cell receptor beta chains below all came from one sample that was sequenced in a study of CD8+ T cells in alopecia areata. RNA was isolated and reverse transcribed to cDNA, the sequencing template. Profiling relied on immunoSEQ multiplex PCR, and the TCRdb table lists in-frame clones only, not all of them. The data contain 75,000 to 100,000 clones, about 40% of them singletons. The sample taken for sequencing was CD4+ T cells sorted from blood. Receptors originate from a human donor with alopecia areata.

V usage is TRBV7-2 and J usage is TRBJ2-7; tentative D call: TRBD1 (6 bases). Germline V gene data show CDR1 as SGHTA and CDR2 as FQGNSA. Deletions cut 2 bases from V and 2 bases from J, with 16 bases between. The CDR3 loop spans 16 amino acids. The CDR3, as DNA: TGTGCCAGCAGCTTACGGGACAAGACTTCGACCTACGAGCAGTACTTC. It codes for CASSLRDKTSTYEQYF.

There are a few counts of this clone. The chain is built from TRBV6-5 and TRBJ2-7, with 7 bases lining up with TRBD1. CDR1 and CDR2 from the germline V gene are MNHEY and SVGAGI. This CDR3 region has 14 residues. The junction had 4 bases not matched to a gene; V was cut back by 3 bases and J by 2 bases. The CDR3 coding sequence is TGTGCCAGCAGTTATCTGGGACAGCCCTACGAGCAGTACTTC. It yields the protein CASSYLGQPYEQYF.

The gene calls are TRBV5-1 and TRBJ2-2; 8 bases agree with TRBD1. The germline CDR1 and CDR2 sequences are SGHRS and YFSETQ. J lost 2 bases, V lost 4 bases, and 7 bases had no gene match. The CDR3 is 16 residues long. The CDR3 spells CASSRTTGANTGELFF. CDR3 nucleotide sequence: TGCGCCAGCAGCCGGACGACAGGGGCAAACACCGGGGAGCTGTTTTTT.

There are many counts of this clone. The chain employs TRBV7-2 and TRBJ2-3; 8 nucleotides agree with TRBD2. The CDR3 consists of 15 residues. Germline-derived CDR1 and CDR2 are SGHTA and FQGNSA. The junction had 5 bases not matched to a gene; V was cut back by 5 bases and J by 1 base. CDR3 nucleotides: TGTGCCAGCAGCACCACTAGCGGACGCACAGATACGCAGTATTTT. Its protein is CASSTTSGRTDTQYF.

In this sample, this clone is medium-sized. The chain recombines TRBV7-9 with TRBJ2-1; 8 positions match TRBD1. This CDR3 has 14 amino acids. Germline loops: CDR1 SEHNR, CDR2 FQNEAQ (reference sequence). With 6 bases clipped from V and 5 bases from J, the junction kept 6 bases outside the gene matches. The CDR3, as DNA: TGTGCCAGCAGTGAGACAGGGGCCCACAATGAGCAGTTCTTC. It specifies CASSETGAHNEQFF.

V gene TRBV9 combines with J gene TRBJ2-1; TRBD2 matches at 10 bases. Germline loops: CDR1 SGDLS, CDR2 YYNGEE. Germline trimming cut 4 bases from V and 8 bases from J; bases unmatched to any gene: 9. The CDR3 is 15 amino acids. The CDR3 DNA reads TGTGCCAGCAGCCCGACCTGGCTAGCGGGGGATGAGCAGTTCTTC. This translates into CASSPTWLAGDEQFF. The full variable domain, with the rest looked up from reference TRBV9 and TRBJ2-1, is DSGVTQTPKHLITATGQRVTLRCSPRSGDLSVYWYQQSLDQGLQFLIQYYNGEERAKGNILERFSAQQFPDLHSELNLSSLELGDSALYFCASSPTWLAGDEQFFGPGTRLTVL.

The V gene is TRBV2, the J gene TRBJ2-1; D is uncertain. V was trimmed by 3 bases and J by 3 bases, leaving 6 bases between them. Germline values: CDR1 SNHLY, CDR2 FYNNEI. This CDR3 has 13 residues. The CDR3 coding sequence is TGTGCCAGCAGTGAGGTCATCTACAATGAGCAGTTCTTC. Protein product: CASSEVIYNEQFF.

The V and J genes are TRBV27 and TRBJ2-3; D is possibly TRBD1 (5 bases). Germline assignment: CDR1 MNHEY and CDR2 SMNVEV (reference sequence). Trimming stripped 0 bases from V and 2 bases from J, with 9 bases between. The CDR3 sequence is 15 residues long. CDR3 DNA: TGTGCCAGCAGTTTATCCCGACAGCTCACAGATACGCAGTATTTT. Translated, it gives CASSLSRQLTDTQYF.

The V and J genes are TRBV5-1 and TRBJ2-5, with TRBD2 matching over 14 bases. The CDR3 runs to 16 residues. CDR1 and CDR2 (germline): SGHRS, YFSETQ. V shed 4 bases and J 2 bases; nucleotides not matched to a gene: 4. The CDR3 DNA is TGCGCCAGCAGCCTCGGACTAGCGGGAGGTCAAGAGACCCAGTACTTC. Protein: CASSLGLAGGQETQYF.

This clone showed up just a few times. The V call is TRBV19, the J call TRBJ2-1, with D unresolved. The CDR3 loop spans 12 amino acids. The ends were cut back, 3 bases at V and 9 bases at J, with 9 bases in the middle. Germline V CDR1 and CDR2: LNHDA, SQIVND (reference sequence). CDR3 region: CASSIMAGEQFF. Written as DNA, the CDR3 is TGTGCCAGTAGTATCATGGCCGGTGAGCAGTTCTTC.

The V gene is TRBV19, the J gene TRBJ1-6, with 9 bases matching TRBD1. The CDR3 contains 15 residues. Per the germline V gene, CDR1 is LNHDA and CDR2 is SQIVND (reference sequence). The J segment lost 7 bases and the V segment lost 7 bases, leaving 8 bases of the junction unmatched. The CDR3 DNA reads as TGTGCCAGTACCTCGGACAGGGGCCGGAATTCACCCCTCCACTTT. Its translation is CASTSDRGRNSPLHF.

V usage is TRBV6-5 and J usage is TRBJ2-3; D ambiguous. V lost 6 bases and J 0 bases, leaving 10 bases between the germline ends. Germline-derived CDR1 and CDR2 are MNHEY and SVGAGI. The CDR3 is made up of 14 amino acids. CDR3: CASSRTRSTDTQYF. The CDR3 nucleotides read TGTGCCAGCAGCCGCACGCGTAGCACAGATACGCAGTATTTT.